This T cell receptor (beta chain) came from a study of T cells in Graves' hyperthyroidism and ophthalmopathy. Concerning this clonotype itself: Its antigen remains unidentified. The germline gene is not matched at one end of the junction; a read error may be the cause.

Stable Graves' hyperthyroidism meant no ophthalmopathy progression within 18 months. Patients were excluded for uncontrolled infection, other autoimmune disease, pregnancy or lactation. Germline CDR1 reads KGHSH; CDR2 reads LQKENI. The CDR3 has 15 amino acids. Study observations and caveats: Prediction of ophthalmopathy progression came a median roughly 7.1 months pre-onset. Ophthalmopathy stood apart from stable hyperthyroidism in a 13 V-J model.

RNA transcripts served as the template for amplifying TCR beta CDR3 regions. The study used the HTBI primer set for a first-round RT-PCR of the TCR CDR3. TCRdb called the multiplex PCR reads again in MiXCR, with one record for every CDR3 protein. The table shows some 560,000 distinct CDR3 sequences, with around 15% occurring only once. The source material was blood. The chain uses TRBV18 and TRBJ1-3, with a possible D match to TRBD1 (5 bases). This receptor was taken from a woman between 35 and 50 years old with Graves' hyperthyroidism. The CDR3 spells CASSPGSGSGNTVYF. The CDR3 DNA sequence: TGTGCCAGCTCACCAGGATCAGGGTCTGGAAACACCGTATATTTT.